The 21 T cell receptor beta chains in this list originate from one sample, sequenced in a study of blood T cell repertoires in COVID-19. The data were produced by immunoSEQ multiplex PCR, yet TCRdb's version contains in-frame clones alone and is incomplete. The repertoire holds about 280,000 clones, with around 89% as singletons. The sample consisted of PBMCs or T cells enriched from blood (not recorded which). Receptors were obtained from a woman aged 18-29 years with acute COVID-19.

The chain is built from TRBV30 and TRBJ2-1, with 16 bases that match TRBD2. Germline V gene lookup returns CDR1 GTSNPN and CDR2 SVGIG (reference sequence). The junction had 8 bases not matched to a gene; V was cut back by 0 bases and J by 9 bases. The CDR3 is made up of 17 amino acids. The CDR3 nucleotides are TGTGCCTGGAGTGTACTCGGGGGACTAGCGGGAGGGACTGAGCAGTTCTTC. Translating gives CAWSVLGGLAGGTEQFF.

The V gene is TRBV18, the J gene TRBJ1-2; D is perhaps TRBD1 (6 bases). Trimming took 6 bases from V and 4 from J, leaving 15 bases between them. The CDR3 length is 14 residues. CDR1 and CDR2 from the germline V gene are KGHSH and LQKENI. CDR3 nucleotides: TGTGCCAGCTCCCGAGGATCAGGGGTCTATGGCTACACCTTC. Translated, it gives CASSRGSGVYGYTF.

This clone was seen once. The chain is built from TRBV18 and TRBJ2-2; D unresolved. The CDR3 sequence is 14 residues long. Between the trimmed V and J ends, which lost 0 bases and 7 bases, there was a span of 9 bases. The germline CDR1 and CDR2 sequences are KGHSH and LQKENI. CDR3 DNA: TGTGCCAGCTCACCACCACGGGTCCGCGGGGAGCTGTTTTTT. It codes for CASSPPRVRGELFF.

The V call is TRBV28, the J call TRBJ1-5; 8 bases align to TRBD1. The germline gives CDR1 MDHEN, CDR2 SYDVKM. The CDR3 runs to 15 residues. The V segment lost 3 bases and the J segment 3 bases; nucleotides outside the gene matches: 4. The CDR3 nucleotides read TGTGCCAGCAGTTTCCGGGACAGGTACAATCAGCCCCAGCATTTT. The encoded protein is CASSFRDRYNQPQHF.

V gene TRBV7-9 combines with J gene TRBJ2-1; D is perhaps TRBD2 (5 bases). The germline CDR1 and CDR2 sequences are SEHNR and FQNEAQ (reference sequence). The CDR3 runs 17 residues. V lost 5 bases and J 5 bases, leaving 22 bases between the germline ends. The DNA of the CDR3 is TGTGCCAGCAGCCCTCGCTTGGTGTTAGCGAAAGACAATGAGCAGTTCTTC. Translated: CASSPRLVLAKDNEQFF.

This clone was observed once. The genes are TRBV28 and TRBJ2-7; 11 bases are shared with TRBD1. The CDR3 is made up of 19 amino acids. V was clipped by 6 bases and J by 2 bases; unmatched bases: 18. Germline lookup yields CDR1 MDHEN and CDR2 SYDVKM. The DNA of the CDR3 is TGTGCCAGCAGCTCTATTCCCCCAGGGGACAGGGGGGTCGCCTACGAGCAGTACTTC. It encodes CASSSIPPGDRGVAYEQYF.

This clone turned up a few times. The chain has TRBV29-1 and TRBJ2-1, with 8 bases that match TRBD1. This CDR3 comprises 16 residues. Germline CDR1 reads SQVTM; CDR2 reads ANQGSEA. Losses at the gene ends were 0 bases for V and 8 bases for J; bases not matched to a gene: 12. CDR3 sequence: CSVEDNKGQGSDEQFF. The DNA for the CDR3 is TGCAGCGTTGAAGATAATAAAGGACAGGGTTCCGATGAGCAGTTCTTC.

J is TRBJ2-5 and V is TRBV28; no reliable D call. V lost 4 bases to trimming and J lost 0 bases, with 6 bases between them. The CDR3 contains 13 residues. CDR1 MDHEN and CDR2 SYDVKM come from the germline V gene. The CDR3 is CASSWAYQETQYF. The DNA for the CDR3 is TGTGCCAGCAGTTGGGCATACCAAGAGACCCAGTACTTC.

DNA for the CDR3: TGCGCCAGCAGCCAAGAATGGGAGTCGCTTGGGAATGAGCAGTTCTTC. Encoded protein: CASSQEWESLGNEQFF. J is TRBJ2-1 and V is TRBV4-1; TRBD2 might be the D (5 bases). The germline V gene has CDR1 MGHRA and CDR2 YSYEKL. The CDR3 length is 16 residues. V was cut by 0 bases and J by 7 bases, with 16 bases left in between.

The rearrangement joins TRBV7-9 to TRBJ2-3, with D maybe TRBD2 (5 bases). V was cut by 8 bases and J by 3 bases, with 18 bases left in between. This CDR3 comprises 15 residues. Germline-derived CDR1 and CDR2 are SEHNR and FQNEAQ (reference sequence). The CDR3 DNA is TGTGCCAGCGTCAACGGGGAGACGAAGACAGATACGCAGTATTTT. It specifies CASVNGETKTDTQYF.

The rearrangement links TRBV7-2 to TRBJ2-1; possible D gene TRBD1, 6 bases. Germline V lookup: CDR1 SGHTA, CDR2 FQGNSA. This CDR3 contains 16 residues. Trimming left V 2 bases short and J 0 bases short, with 11 bases between. The CDR3 sequence is CASSLQGLSSYNEQFF. In DNA, the CDR3 is TGTGCCAGCAGCTTACAGGGGCTGAGCTCCTACAATGAGCAGTTCTTC.

V and J are TRBV18 and TRBJ1-4; 7 bases fit TRBD1. CDR3 length: 15 amino acids. From germline, CDR1 is KGHSH and CDR2 LQKENI. V shed 1 base and J 4 bases; nucleotides not matched to a gene: 3. CDR3 sequence: CASSPRGTVNEKLFF. CDR3 sequence (DNA): TGTGCCAGCTCACCACGGGGGACAGTTAATGAAAAACTGTTTTTT.

This sequence joins TRBV5-1 and TRBJ2-7; 8 nucleotides line up with TRBD2. Germline V gene sequence: CDR1 SGHRS, CDR2 YFSETQ. With V trimmed by 4 bases and J by 2 bases, 5 bases remained unmatched. The CDR3 totals 14 residues. CDR3 loop: CASSTISGTYEQYF. The CDR3 coding sequence is TGCGCCAGCAGCACCATTAGCGGGACCTACGAGCAGTACTTC.

The gene calls are TRBV11-2 and TRBJ2-2; the match to TRBD2 covers 9 bases. The CDR3 covers 16 residues. Germline CDR1 reads SGHAT; CDR2 reads FQNNGV. V lost 5 bases and J lost 6; bases outside the gene matches: 10. Written as DNA, the CDR3 is TGTGCCAGCAGCCCGACTCGGGCGGGAGGGGCCGGGGAGCTGTTTTTT. Translating it yields CASSPTRAGGAGELFF.

This clone came up many times. The chain links TRBV7-2 to TRBJ1-1, with D uncertain. CDR3 length: 16 residues. Germline values: CDR1 SGHTA, CDR2 FQGNSA. V dropped 5 bases and J dropped 0 bases, with 16 bases sitting between them. This CDR3 reads CASSPEGRRMNTEAFF. The CDR3 DNA follows: TGTGCCAGCAGCCCTGAGGGCAGGCGGATGAACACTGAAGCTTTCTTT.

The gene calls are TRBV5-5 and TRBJ1-2, with a weak D call TRBD1 (5 bases). With 2 bases removed from V and 0 bases from J, the gap between germline ends came to 11 bases. Germline V CDR1 and CDR2: SGHKS, YYEKEE (reference sequence). This CDR3 is 15 amino acids long. CDR3 bases: TGTGCCAGCAGCTTTGGCAGGGTTTCTAACTATGGCTACACCTTC. This codes for CASSFGRVSNYGYTF.

The rearrangement links TRBV29-1 to TRBJ2-3; D is perhaps TRBD1 (5 bases). V was cut by 4 bases and J by 1 base, with 18 bases left in between. This CDR3 is 16 amino acids long. The germline V gene encodes CDR1 SQVTM and CDR2 ANQGSEA. The CDR3 DNA sequence: TGCAGCGTTGTGGGGTGGCAGGGAATGGGCACAGATACGCAGTATTTT. Amino acids: CSVVGWQGMGTDTQYF.

The V and J genes are TRBV2 and TRBJ2-2, with TRBD2 matching over 15 bases. This CDR3 is 17 amino acids long. CDR1 is SNHLY and CDR2 is FYNNEI in the germline V gene. Trimming cost V 8 bases and J 0 bases; bases outside gene matches: 4. The CDR3 bases are TGTGCCAGCTCGGGACTAGCGGGAGGTACGAACACCGGGGAGCTGTTTTTT. It yields the protein CASSGLAGGTNTGELFF. Combining the CDR3 with reference TRBV2 and TRBJ2-2 gives the whole variable domain EPEVTQTPSHQVTQMGQEVILRCVPISNHLYFYWYRQILGQKVEFLVSFYNNEISEKSEIFDDQFSVERPDGSNFTLKIRSTKLEDSAMYFCASSGLAGGTNTGELFFGEGSRLTVL.

This clone occurred once. V gene TRBV24-1 combines with J gene TRBJ1-5; D gene ambiguous. The CDR3 has 13 residues. Per the germline V gene, CDR1 is KGHDR and CDR2 is SFDVKD. Deletions cut 6 bases from V and 6 bases from J, with 11 bases between. As DNA, the CDR3 is TGTGCCACCAGTCGAAGAGGAGGTCAGCCCCAGCATTTT. Its protein is CATSRRGGQPQHF.

The chain combines TRBV2 with TRBJ1-2; D may be TRBD1 (5 bases). The CDR3 contains 15 residues. The germline V gene encodes CDR1 SNHLY and CDR2 FYNNEI. The ends were cut back, 2 bases at V and 0 bases at J, with 10 bases in the middle. The CDR3 DNA reads as TGTGCCAGCAGTGAACCTGGGGCGCCTAACTATGGCTACACCTTC. It is translated as CASSEPGAPNYGYTF.

This clone occurred many times. This chain joins TRBV7-8 and TRBJ1-1, with 7 positions matching TRBD1. This CDR3 has 18 residues. Per the germline V gene, CDR1 is SGHVS and CDR2 is FQNEAQ. V dropped 1 base and J dropped 8; count of bases not matched to a gene: 19. CDR3: CASSLVAGGVASRDEAFF. The CDR3 DNA reads TGTGCCAGCAGCTTAGTTGCAGGGGGAGTGGCCTCGAGAGACGAAGCTTTCTTT.